This T cell receptor beta chain was found in a study of tumor and adjacent non-tumor tissue in lung cancer. Study details: The patients, approximately nine men and five or six women, were about 30 to 85 with stage I to III disease.

Trimming removed 7 bases from V and 4 bases from J; junction bases left unmatched: 3. Germline CDR1 and CDR2: SQVTM and ANQGSEA. The CDR3 has 11 residues. Notes on the study in general: TCR diversity was significantly greater in tumor than normal lung tissue.

On this clonotype itself: No antigen is known for it. A single base separates this from a much larger clone, so it may be a read error.

Three rounds of nested PCR, following a modified ARM-PCR protocol, produced the TCRbeta library. TCRdb processed the multiplex PCR reads anew with MiXCR; each CDR3 protein has one entry. The table records about 85,000 distinct CDR3 sequences, around 65% of them present only once. No cell sorting was done before RNA was extracted from the tissue. Material for sequencing was lung tumor tissue. The receptor's source is a man between 65 and 79 years old with non-small cell lung cancer. V is TRBV29-1 and J is TRBJ1-1; 7 bases line up with TRBD1. The DNA of the CDR3 is TGCAGCGCTAACAGGGGCACTGAAGCTTTCTTT. Translation gives CSANRGTEAFF.